The 18 T cell receptor beta chains given below trace back to one sample, sequenced in a study of a mutant IDH1 vaccine in newly diagnosed glioma. Time point indicated: baseline, week 1 (first vaccination visit). Sample treatment: pre-vaccination baseline after standard-of-care therapy. This table comes from immunoSEQ multiplex PCR, and its TCRdb copy is limited to in-frame clones, with some not included. The sample records some 60,000 clones, more than 90% being singletons. Sequencing was performed on PBMCs, taken from a glioma patient treated with radiotherapy, temozolomide or both. These receptors came from a man aged 45 to 65 with glioma.

The chain employs TRBV5-4 and TRBJ2-7; TRBD1 aligns across 11 bases. V gave up 4 bases and J gave up 5 bases; unmatched junction bases: 11. The CDR3 extends over 16 amino acids. Germline CDR1 SGHNT, CDR2 YYREEE (reference sequence). The CDR3 nucleotides read TGTGCCAGCAGCCCAATGGGGACAGGGGGTGAGCACGAGCAGTACTTC. It encodes CASSPMGTGGEHEQYF.

The rearrangement uses TRBV10-1 and TRBJ1-3; D remains ambiguous. The CDR3 is 11 residues long. V shed 7 bases and J shed 6 bases, with 7 bases lying between them. Germline V gene lookup returns CDR1 WNHNN and CDR2 SYGVQD (reference sequence). CDR3: CASILANTIYF. The CDR3 bases are TGCGCCAGCATCCTGGCAAACACCATATATTTT.

J is TRBJ2-1 and V is TRBV29-1; D is undetermined. CDR3 length: 13 residues. Trimming removed 8 bases from V and 0 bases from J, with 11 bases in between. In germline, CDR1 is SQVTM, CDR2 ANQGSEA. In nucleotides, the CDR3 is TGCAGCAAGACTGGAAGCTCCTACAATGAGCAGTTCTTC. As protein: CSKTGSSYNEQFF.

This clone turned up a few times. CDR3 nucleotide sequence: TGTGCCAGCAGTACAGGGCCCAACACTGAAGCTTTCTTT. It is translated as CASSTGPNTEAFF. The rearrangement links TRBV2 to TRBJ1-1; weak D call: TRBD1 (6 bases). Germline values: CDR1 SNHLY, CDR2 FYNNEI. The V and J ends lost 5 bases and 2 bases respectively, with 9 bases between them. CDR3 length: 13 amino acids.

The CDR3 coding sequence is TGTGCCAGCAGCGCCGGCTTATACGCAACTAATGAAAAACTGTTTTTT. Amino acids: CASSAGLYATNEKLFF. The chain couples TRBV9 to TRBJ1-4; no firm D call. Germline V gene sequence: CDR1 SGDLS, CDR2 YYNGEE. V was trimmed by 3 bases and J by 0 bases, leaving 12 bases between them. The CDR3 is 16 amino acids.

This rearrangement joins TRBV29-1 to TRBJ2-5; D is possibly TRBD1 (6 bases). V was clipped by 6 bases and J by 4 bases, with 12 bases between them. The germline V gene encodes CDR1 SQVTM and CDR2 ANQGSEA. This CDR3 has 12 residues. CDR3 in amino acids: CSVPGDGETQYF. In nucleotides, the CDR3 is TGCAGCGTGCCAGGGGACGGAGAGACCCAGTACTTC.

The chain couples TRBV19 to TRBJ1-3, with no clear D. CDR3 length: 16 amino acids. V lost 3 bases to trimming and J lost 2 bases, with 14 bases between them. Germline V lookup: CDR1 LNHDA, CDR2 SQIVND (reference sequence). The DNA for the CDR3 is TGTGCCAGTAGTATTGGAACGGGCCAACCTGGAAACACCATATATTTT. Translating gives CASSIGTGQPGNTIYF.

CDR3 sequence reads: CASKKEGTSGNTIYF. The CDR3 nucleotides are TGCGCCAGCAAAAAGGAGGGGACCTCTGGAAACACCATATATTTT. The rearrangement uses TRBV5-1 and TRBJ1-3, with D tentatively TRBD1 (5 bases). Deletions cut 6 bases from V and 0 bases from J, with 13 bases between. The CDR3 contains 15 residues. Germline lookup yields CDR1 SGHRS and CDR2 YFSETQ.

The table lists this clone with a count of one. The chain links TRBV9 to TRBJ2-5, with 12 bases aligning to TRBD2. The germline gives CDR1 SGDLS, CDR2 YYNGEE. The CDR3 spans 20 residues. The trim removed 4 bases at V and 5 bases at J, leaving 21 bases unmatched. Written as DNA, the CDR3 is TGTGCCAGCAGCTTCAACCCGAGGACTAGCGGGGTGGGAGGAGAGGAGACCCAGTACTTC. Protein product: CASSFNPRTSGVGGEETQYF. The entire variable domain, with the rest obtained from reference TRBV9 and TRBJ2-5, is as follows: DSGVTQTPKHLITATGQRVTLRCSPRSGDLSVYWYQQSLDQGLQFLIQYYNGEERAKGNILERFSAQQFPDLHSELNLSSLELGDSALYFCASSFNPRTSGVGGEETQYFGPGTRLLVL.

This chain joins TRBV25-1 and TRBJ1-4, with D unclear. CDR1 is MGHDK, CDR2 SYGVNS, per germline. V lost 2 bases to trimming and J lost 8 bases, with 9 bases between them. There are 13 residues in the CDR3. The CDR3 sequence: CASSEQGPEKLFF. The CDR3 DNA sequence: TGTGCCAGCAGTGAACAAGGGCCCGAAAAACTGTTTTTT.

V gene TRBV6-5 combines with J gene TRBJ2-5, with D perhaps matching TRBD2 (7 bases). Germline lookup yields CDR1 MNHEY and CDR2 SVGAGI. There are 15 residues in the CDR3. V lost 8 bases to trimming and J lost 5 bases, with 21 bases between them. The CDR3 DNA reads as TGTGCCAGCTCCCGCGGTGGGGGGGCTGGGGAGACCCAGTACTTC. It yields the protein CASSRGGGAGETQYF.

This chain joins TRBV9 and TRBJ2-1; a weak D match, TRBD1 (5 bases). In germline, CDR1 is SGDLS, CDR2 YYNGEE. V lost 0 bases and J lost 1, with 8 bases in between. The CDR3 length is 15 residues. The CDR3 DNA is TGTGCCAGCAGCGTAGCCCAGGGTTCCTACAATGAGCAGTTCTTC. It is translated as CASSVAQGSYNEQFF. Full variable domain (outside the CDR3, taken from reference TRBV9 and TRBJ2-1): DSGVTQTPKHLITATGQRVTLRCSPRSGDLSVYWYQQSLDQGLQFLIQYYNGEERAKGNILERFSAQQFPDLHSELNLSSLELGDSALYFCASSVAQGSYNEQFFGPGTRLTVL.

The chain is built from TRBV15 and TRBJ1-2, with D perhaps TRBD1 (5 bases). V was pared by 2 bases and J by 0 bases, with 7 bases between. The CDR3 length is 14 residues. Germline lookup yields CDR1 LNHNV and CDR2 YYDKDF (reference sequence). CDR3 in DNA: TGTGCCACCAGCAGACAGGGAGCTAACTATGGCTACACCTTC. It is translated as CATSRQGANYGYTF.

Concerning this clone itself: Other nucleotide sequences in the sample specify the same CDR3. J is TRBJ2-3 and V is TRBV14; TRBD2 matches 11 bases. CDR3 length: 15 residues. Germline V lookup: CDR1 SGHDN, CDR2 FVKESK. V lost 4 bases, J lost 4 bases, and 4 bases stayed unmatched. This CDR3 reads CASSRTSGRADTQYF. DNA for the CDR3: TGTGCCAGCAGCCGTACTAGCGGGAGAGCAGATACGCAGTATTTT.

In regard to this clone: Germline is not matched at one junction end, which may reflect a read error. The chain combines TRBV6-1 with TRBJ2-7; 9 nucleotides line up with TRBD1. Germline values: CDR1 MNHNS, CDR2 SASEGT. The CDR3 extends over 15 amino acids. This CDR3 is CAISDRDRDSYEQYF. The CDR3 region has the DNA TGTGCCATCAGTGACAGGGACAGGGACTCCTACGAGCAGTACTTC.

The J gene is TRBJ2-3, the V gene TRBV5-1, with D unclear. Trimming cost V 0 bases and J 6 bases, with 8 bases left between them. The germline V gene has CDR1 SGHRS and CDR2 YFSETQ. The CDR3 is 13 amino acids. For the CDR3, the DNA is TGCGCCAGCAGCTTGGCCGTGGTGGATACGCAGTATTTT. Translation: CASSLAVVDTQYF.

The chain couples TRBV9 to TRBJ1-2; 7 bases line up with TRBD1. After removal of 0 bases from V and 6 bases from J, the junction contained 5 bases not matched to a gene. This CDR3 contains 14 residues. Germline CDR1 is SGDLS and CDR2 is YYNGEE. The CDR3 DNA reads TGTGCCAGCAGCGTAGGGCAGGGGGGGAATGGCTACACCTTC. Its translation is CASSVGQGGNGYTF.

The J gene is TRBJ1-2, the V gene TRBV4-2; D is perhaps TRBD1 (6 bases). The V gene lost 7 bases and the J gene lost 7 bases, with 25 bases spanning the gap. The CDR3 has 16 amino acids. The germline V gene encodes CDR1 LGHNA and CDR2 YNFKEQ. CDR3 region: CASTPGAFGSQRGYTF. DNA for the CDR3: TGTGCCAGCACCCCAGGGGCTTTTGGCAGTCAGCGTGGCTACACCTTC.